This T cell receptor (beta chain) originates from a study of CD8 T cells in ankylosing spondylitis. Study-wide results and caveats: Some motif variants were previously reported in reactive arthritis synovial fluid and blood. Matched ankylosing spondylitis synovial fluid reportedly contained a significantly enriched population of disease-linked clones. There was a TCR beta motif, made of several highly homologous variants, that appeared characteristic of ankylosing spondylitis blood.

Libraries for TCR beta were made by quantitative 5'-RACE with molecular barcodes. TCRdb re-analysed the 5' RACE reads in MiXCR, keeping a single row per CDR3 protein. This repertoire shows more than 250,000 distinct CDR3 sequences, more than 9% found once; its top ten account for around 10%. This CDR3 is 15 amino acids long. With V trimmed by 5 bases and J by 1 base, 6 bases remained unmatched. Germline V gene lookup returns CDR1 SGHVS and CDR2 FNYEAQ. This clonotype was seen at least ten times. Antigen: not known. The source material was blood, either unsorted or a sorted T cell fraction (not recorded which). The chain uses TRBV7-6 and TRBJ2-7, with 9 bases matching TRBD1. The receptor comes from a female donor with ankylosing spondylitis or in good health (not recorded which). DNA of the CDR3: TGTGCCAGCAGCAGGGGGACAGGGCTATCCTACGAGCAGTACTTC. It specifies CASSRGTGLSYEQYF.